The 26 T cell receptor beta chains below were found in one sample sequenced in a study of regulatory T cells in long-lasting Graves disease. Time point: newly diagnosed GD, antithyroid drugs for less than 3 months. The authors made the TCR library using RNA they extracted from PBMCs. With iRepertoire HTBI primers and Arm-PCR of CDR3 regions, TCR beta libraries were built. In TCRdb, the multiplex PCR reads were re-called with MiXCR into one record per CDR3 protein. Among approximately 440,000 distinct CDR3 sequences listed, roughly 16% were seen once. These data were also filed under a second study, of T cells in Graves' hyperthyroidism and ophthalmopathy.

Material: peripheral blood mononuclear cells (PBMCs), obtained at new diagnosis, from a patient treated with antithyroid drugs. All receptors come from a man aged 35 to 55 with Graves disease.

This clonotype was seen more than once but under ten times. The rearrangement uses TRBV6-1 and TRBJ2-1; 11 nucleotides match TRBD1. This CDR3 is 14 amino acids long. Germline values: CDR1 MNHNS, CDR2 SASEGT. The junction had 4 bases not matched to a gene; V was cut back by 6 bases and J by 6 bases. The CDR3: CASRTGQGGNEQFF. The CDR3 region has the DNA TGTGCCAGCAGGACGGGACAGGGGGGCAATGAGCAGTTCTTC.

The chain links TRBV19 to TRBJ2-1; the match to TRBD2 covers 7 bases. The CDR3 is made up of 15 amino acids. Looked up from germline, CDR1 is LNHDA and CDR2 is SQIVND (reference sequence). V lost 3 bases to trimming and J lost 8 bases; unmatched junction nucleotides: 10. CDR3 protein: CASSITIGGSHEQFF. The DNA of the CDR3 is TGTGCCAGTAGTATTACCATTGGCGGGAGCCATGAGCAGTTCTTC. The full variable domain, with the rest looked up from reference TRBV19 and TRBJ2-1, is DGGITQSPKYLFRKEGQNVTLSCEQNLNHDAMYWYRQDPGQGLRLIYYSQIVNDFQKGDIAEGYSVSREKKESFPLTVTSAQKNPTAFYLCASSITIGGSHEQFFGPGTRLTVL.

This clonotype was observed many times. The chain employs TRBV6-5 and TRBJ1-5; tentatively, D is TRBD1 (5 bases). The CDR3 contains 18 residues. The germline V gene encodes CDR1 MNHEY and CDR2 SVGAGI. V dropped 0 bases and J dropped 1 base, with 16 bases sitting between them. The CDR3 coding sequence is TGTGCCAGCAGTTACTCTTCGGGGCCGGGTAGAAGCAATCAGCCCCAGCATTTT. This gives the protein CASSYSSGPGRSNQPQHF.

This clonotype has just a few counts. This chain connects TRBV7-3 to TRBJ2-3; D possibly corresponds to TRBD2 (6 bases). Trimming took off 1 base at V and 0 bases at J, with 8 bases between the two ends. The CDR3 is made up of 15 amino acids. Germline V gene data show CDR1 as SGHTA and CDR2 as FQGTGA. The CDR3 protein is CASSLRRGSTDTQYF. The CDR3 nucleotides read TGTGCCAGCAGCTTAAGGAGGGGAAGCACAGATACGCAGTATTTT.

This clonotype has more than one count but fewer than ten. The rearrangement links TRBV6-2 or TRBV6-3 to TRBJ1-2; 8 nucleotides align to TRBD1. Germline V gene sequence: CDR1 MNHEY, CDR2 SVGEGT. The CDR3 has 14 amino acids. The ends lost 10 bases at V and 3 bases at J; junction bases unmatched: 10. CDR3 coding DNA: TGTGCCACCAGAAACGGACAGGGCGACTATGGCTACACCTTC. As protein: CATRNGQGDYGYTF.

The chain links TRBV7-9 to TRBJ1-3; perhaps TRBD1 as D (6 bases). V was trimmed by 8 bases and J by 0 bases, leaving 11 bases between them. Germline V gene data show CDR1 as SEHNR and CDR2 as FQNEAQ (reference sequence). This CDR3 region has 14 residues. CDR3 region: CASGRTDSGNTIYF. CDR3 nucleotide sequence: TGTGCCAGCGGACGGACAGACTCTGGAAACACCATATATTTT.

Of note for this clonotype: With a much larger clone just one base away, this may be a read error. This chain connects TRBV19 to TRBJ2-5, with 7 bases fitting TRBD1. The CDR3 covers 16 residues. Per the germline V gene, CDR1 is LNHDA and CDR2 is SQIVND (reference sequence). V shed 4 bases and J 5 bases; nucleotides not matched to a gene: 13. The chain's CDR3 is CASSTPRTGPRETQYF. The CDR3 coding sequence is TGTGCCAGTAGTACCCCTAGGACAGGACCGAGGGAGACCCAGTACTTC.

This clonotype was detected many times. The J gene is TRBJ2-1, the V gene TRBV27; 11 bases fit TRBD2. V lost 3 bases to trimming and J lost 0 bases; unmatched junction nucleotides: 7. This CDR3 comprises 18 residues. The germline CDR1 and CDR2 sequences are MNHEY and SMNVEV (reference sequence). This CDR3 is CASSLRPLAGGSYNEQFF. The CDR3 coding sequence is TGTGCCAGCAGTTTGCGACCCCTAGCGGGAGGCTCCTACAATGAGCAGTTCTTC.

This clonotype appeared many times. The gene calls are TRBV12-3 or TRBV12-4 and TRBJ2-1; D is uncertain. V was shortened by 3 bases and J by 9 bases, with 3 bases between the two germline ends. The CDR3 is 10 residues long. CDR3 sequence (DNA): TGTGCCAGCAGTTTGGGTGAGCAGTTCTTC. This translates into CASSLGEQFF.

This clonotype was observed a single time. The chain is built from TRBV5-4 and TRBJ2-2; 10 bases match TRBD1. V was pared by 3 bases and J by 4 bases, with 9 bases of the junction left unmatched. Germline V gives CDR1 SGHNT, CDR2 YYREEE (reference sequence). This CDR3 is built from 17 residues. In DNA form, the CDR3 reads TGTGCCAGCAGCTCCTTTAGGACAGGGGGAGGCACCGGGGAGCTGTTTTTT. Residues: CASSSFRTGGGTGELFF.

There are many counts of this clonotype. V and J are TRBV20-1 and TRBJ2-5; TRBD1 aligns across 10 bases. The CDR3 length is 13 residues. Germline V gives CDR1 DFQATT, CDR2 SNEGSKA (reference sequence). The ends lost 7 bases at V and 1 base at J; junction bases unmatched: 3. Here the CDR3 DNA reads TGCAGTGGCCGGACAGGGGGCCAAGAGACCCAGTACTTC. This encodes CSGRTGGQETQYF.

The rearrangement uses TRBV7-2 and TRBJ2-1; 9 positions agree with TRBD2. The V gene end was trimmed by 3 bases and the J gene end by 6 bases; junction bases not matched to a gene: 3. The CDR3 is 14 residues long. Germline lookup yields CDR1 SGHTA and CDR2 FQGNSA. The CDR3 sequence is CASSLGLAANEQFF. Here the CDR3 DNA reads TGTGCCAGCAGCTTGGGACTAGCAGCCAATGAGCAGTTCTTC.

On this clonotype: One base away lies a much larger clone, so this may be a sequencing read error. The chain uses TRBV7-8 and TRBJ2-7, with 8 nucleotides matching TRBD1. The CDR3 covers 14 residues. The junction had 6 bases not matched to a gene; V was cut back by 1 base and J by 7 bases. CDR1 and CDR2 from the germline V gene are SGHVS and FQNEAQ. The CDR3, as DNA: TGTGCCAGCAGCTTAGGGACAGGGAGTAGTGAGCAGTACTTC. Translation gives CASSLGTGSSEQYF.

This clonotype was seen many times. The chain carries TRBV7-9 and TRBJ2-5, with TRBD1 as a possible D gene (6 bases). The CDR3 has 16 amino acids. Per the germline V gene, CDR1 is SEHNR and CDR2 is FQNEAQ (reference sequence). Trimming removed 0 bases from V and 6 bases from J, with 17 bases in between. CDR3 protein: CASSLAVSRGTKTQYF. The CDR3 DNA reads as TGTGCCAGCAGCTTAGCTGTCAGCCGAGGGACAAAGACCCAGTACTTC. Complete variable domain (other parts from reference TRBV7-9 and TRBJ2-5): DTGVSQNPRHKITKRGQNVTFRCDPISEHNRLYWYRQTLGQGPEFLTYFQNEAQLEKSRLLSDRFSAERPKGSFSTLEIQRTEQGDSAMYLCASSLAVSRGTKTQYFGPGTRLLVL.

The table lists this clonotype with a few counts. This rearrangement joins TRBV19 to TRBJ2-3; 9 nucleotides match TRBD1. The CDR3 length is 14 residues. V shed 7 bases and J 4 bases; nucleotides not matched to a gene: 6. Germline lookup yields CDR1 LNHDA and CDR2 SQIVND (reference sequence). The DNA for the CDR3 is TGTGCCAGTACCCTGGACAGGGGCGCAGATACGCAGTATTTT. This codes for CASTLDRGADTQYF.

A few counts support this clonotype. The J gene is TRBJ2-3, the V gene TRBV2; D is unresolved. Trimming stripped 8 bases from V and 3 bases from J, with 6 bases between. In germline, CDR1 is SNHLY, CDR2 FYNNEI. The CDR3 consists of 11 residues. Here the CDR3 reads CASAQTDTQYF. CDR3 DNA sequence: TGTGCCAGCGCCCAGACAGATACGCAGTATTTT.

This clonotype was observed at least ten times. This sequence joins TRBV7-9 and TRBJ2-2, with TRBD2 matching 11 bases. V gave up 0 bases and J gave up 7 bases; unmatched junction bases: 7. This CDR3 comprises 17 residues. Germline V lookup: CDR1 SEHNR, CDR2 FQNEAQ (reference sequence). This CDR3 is CASSLAKLAGVYGELFF. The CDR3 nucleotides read TGTGCCAGCAGCTTAGCGAAACTAGCGGGAGTCTACGGGGAGCTGTTTTTT.

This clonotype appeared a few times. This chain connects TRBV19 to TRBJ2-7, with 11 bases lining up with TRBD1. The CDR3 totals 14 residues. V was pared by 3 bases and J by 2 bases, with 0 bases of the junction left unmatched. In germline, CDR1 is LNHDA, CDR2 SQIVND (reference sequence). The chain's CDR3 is CASSMDRGPYEQYF. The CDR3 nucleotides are TGTGCCAGTAGTATGGACAGGGGGCCCTACGAGCAGTACTTC.

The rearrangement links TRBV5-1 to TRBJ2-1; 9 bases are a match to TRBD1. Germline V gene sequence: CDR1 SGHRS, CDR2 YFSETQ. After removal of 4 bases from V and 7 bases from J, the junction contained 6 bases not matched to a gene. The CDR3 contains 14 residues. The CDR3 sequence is CASSGGTGQNEQFF. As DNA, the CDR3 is TGCGCCAGCAGCGGCGGGACAGGGCAGAATGAGCAGTTCTTC.

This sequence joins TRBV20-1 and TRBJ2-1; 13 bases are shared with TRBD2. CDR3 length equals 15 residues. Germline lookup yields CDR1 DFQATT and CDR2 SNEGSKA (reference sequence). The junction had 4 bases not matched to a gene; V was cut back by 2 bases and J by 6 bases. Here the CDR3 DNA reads TGCAGTGCTAGAACTAGCGGGAGGGTGGGCAATGAGCAGTTCTTC. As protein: CSARTSGRVGNEQFF.

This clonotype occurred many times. CDR3 DNA: TGCGCAGGGACAGGGGGTAAATCGGGTAGCACAGATACGCAGTATTTT. Translated: CAGTGGKSGSTDTQYF. V is TRBV29-1 and J is TRBJ2-3; TRBD1 matches at 11 bases. This CDR3 region has 16 residues. From germline, CDR1 is SQVTM and CDR2 ANQGSEA.

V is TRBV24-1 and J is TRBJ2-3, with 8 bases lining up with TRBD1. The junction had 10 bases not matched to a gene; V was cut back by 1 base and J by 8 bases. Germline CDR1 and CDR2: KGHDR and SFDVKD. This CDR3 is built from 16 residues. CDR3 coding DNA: TGTGCCACCAGTGATTTAGGAGGACAGGGTCCAGGTACGCAGTATTTT. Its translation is CATSDLGGQGPGTQYF.

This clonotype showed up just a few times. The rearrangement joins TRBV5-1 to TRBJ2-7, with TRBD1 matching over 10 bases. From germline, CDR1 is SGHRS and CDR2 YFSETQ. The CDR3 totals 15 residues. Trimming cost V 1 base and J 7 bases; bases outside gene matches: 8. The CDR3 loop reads CASSLLATGGDEQYF. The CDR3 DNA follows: TGCGCCAGCAGCTTGCTTGCGACAGGGGGCGATGAGCAGTACTTC.

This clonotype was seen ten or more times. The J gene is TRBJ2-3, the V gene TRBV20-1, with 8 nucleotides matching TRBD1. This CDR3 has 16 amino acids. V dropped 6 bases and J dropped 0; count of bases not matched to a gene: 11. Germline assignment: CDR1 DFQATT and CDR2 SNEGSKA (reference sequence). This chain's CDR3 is CSANFGQGRSTDTQYF. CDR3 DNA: TGCAGTGCCAACTTCGGACAGGGAAGGAGCACAGATACGCAGTATTTT.

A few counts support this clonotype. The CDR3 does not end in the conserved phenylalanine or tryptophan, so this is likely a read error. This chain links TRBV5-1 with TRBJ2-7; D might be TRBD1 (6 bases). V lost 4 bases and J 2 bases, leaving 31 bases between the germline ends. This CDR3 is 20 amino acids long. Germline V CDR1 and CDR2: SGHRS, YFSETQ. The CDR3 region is CASSLRTMWGLEASPYEQYS. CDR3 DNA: TGCGCCAGCAGCCTGAGGACCATGTGGGGGCTTGAAGCAAGCCCCTACGAGCAGTACTCC.

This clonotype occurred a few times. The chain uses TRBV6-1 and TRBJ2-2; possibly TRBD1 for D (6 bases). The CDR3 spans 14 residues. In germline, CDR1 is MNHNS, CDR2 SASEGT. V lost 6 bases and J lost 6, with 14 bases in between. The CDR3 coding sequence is TGTGCCAGCAGGCCTGGTGAGGGGGCCGGGGAGCTGTTTTTT. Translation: CASRPGEGAGELFF.